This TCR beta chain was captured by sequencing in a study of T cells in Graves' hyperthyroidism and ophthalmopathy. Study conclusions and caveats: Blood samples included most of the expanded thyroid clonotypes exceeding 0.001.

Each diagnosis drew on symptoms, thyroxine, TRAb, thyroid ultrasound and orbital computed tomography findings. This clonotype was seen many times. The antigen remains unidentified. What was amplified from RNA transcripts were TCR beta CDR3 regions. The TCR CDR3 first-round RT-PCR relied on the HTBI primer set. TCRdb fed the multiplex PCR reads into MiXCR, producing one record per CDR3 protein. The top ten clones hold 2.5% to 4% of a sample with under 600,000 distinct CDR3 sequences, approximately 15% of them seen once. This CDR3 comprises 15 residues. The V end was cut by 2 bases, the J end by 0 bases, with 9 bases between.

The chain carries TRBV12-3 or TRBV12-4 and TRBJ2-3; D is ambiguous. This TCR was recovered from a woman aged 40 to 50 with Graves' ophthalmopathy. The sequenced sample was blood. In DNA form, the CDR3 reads TGTGCCAGCAGTTTATCCATTGCTAGCACAGATACGCAGTATTTT. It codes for CASSLSIASTDTQYF.